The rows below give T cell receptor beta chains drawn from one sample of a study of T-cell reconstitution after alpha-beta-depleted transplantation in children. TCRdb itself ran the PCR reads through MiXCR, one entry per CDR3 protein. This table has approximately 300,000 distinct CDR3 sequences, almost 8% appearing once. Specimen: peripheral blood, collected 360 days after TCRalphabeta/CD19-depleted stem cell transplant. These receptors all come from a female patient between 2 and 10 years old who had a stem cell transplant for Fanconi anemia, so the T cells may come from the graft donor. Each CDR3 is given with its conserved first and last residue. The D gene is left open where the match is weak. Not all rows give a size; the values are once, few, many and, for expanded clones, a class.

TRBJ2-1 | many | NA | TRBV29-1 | TGCAGCGTTGGAGGCGGGGCGAGCTCCTACAATGAGCAGTTCTTC | CSVGGGASSYNEQFF
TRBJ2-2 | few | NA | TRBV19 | TGTGCCAGTAGCCGACTGGACAGACACACCGGGGAGCTGTTTTTT | CASSRLDRHTGELFF
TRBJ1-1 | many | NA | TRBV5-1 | TGCGCCAGCAGCTTGTCGGGTATGAACACTGAAGCTTTCTTT | CASSLSGMNTEAFF
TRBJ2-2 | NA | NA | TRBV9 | TGTGCCAGCAGCGCCCAGCTTGCGGGCACCGGGGAGCTGTTTTTT | CASSAQLAGTGELFF
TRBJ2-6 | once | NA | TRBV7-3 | TGTGCCAGCAGCTCGACCCCAGGTTCCGGGGGGGCCAACGTCCTGACTTTC | CASSSTPGSGGANVLTF
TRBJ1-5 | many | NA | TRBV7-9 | TGTGCCAGCAGCTTAGGGGGGACGGCCAATCAGCCCCAGCATTTT | CASSLGGTANQPQHF
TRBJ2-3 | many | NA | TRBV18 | TGTGCCAGCTCACTGTCCACCCTCACAGATACGCAGTATTTT | CASSLSTLTDTQYF
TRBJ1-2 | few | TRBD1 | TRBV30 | TGTGCCTGGCTGGGACAGGGACATGGCTACACCTTC | CAWLGQGHGYTF
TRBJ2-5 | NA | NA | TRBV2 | TGTGCCACCGGGCGGAAACTGTTGCCGATCCAAGAGACCCAGTACTTC | CATGRKLLPIQETQYF
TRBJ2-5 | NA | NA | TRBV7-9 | TGTGCCAGCAGCTTAGTGCTGCAGGCACTAGAGACCCAGTACTTC | CASSLVLQALETQYF